Listed below are T cell receptor beta chains from one sample, sequenced in a study of T cells after yellow fever vaccination. TCRdb fed the 5' RACE reads into MiXCR, producing one record per CDR3 protein. The table lists about 52,000 distinct CDR3 sequences, 6.6% of them singletons. Source: CD8+ T cells not binding an NS4B(214-222) dextramer, sorted from PBMCs, taken more than 40 days after the first yellow fever vaccination. The receptors originated from a man aged 18 to 30 who received the YFV17D yellow fever vaccine. Both conserved end residues are part of each CDR3. The D gene is left open where the match is weak. Only some rows state a clone size, as once, few, many or a class for expanded clones.

V gene	J gene	clone size	D gene	CDR3 DNA	CDR3 protein
TRBV29-1	TRBJ1-2	many	.	TGCAGCTCTCTCGGCGGCAACTATGGCTACACCTTC	CSSLGGNYGYTF
TRBV4-3	TRBJ2-2	few	TRBD2	TGCGCCAGCAGCCAAGATAGGGCGGCGGGGGAATACGACACCGGGGAGCTGTTTTTT	CASSQDRAAGEYDTGELFF
TRBV4-2	TRBJ2-7	few	.	TGTGCCAGCAGCCAACCTGAGGTCCAGTCCTACGAGCAGTACTTC	CASSQPEVQSYEQYF
TRBV11-2	TRBJ2-4	few	.	TGTGCCAGCAGCTTAAAGGGAGCCAGGGTGGCTGACATTCAGTACTTC	CASSLKGARVADIQYF
TRBV7-9	TRBJ2-7	few	.	TGTGCCAGCAGCTTAGAACAGGTTGGGCACGAGCAGTACTTC	CASSLEQVGHEQYF
TRBV5-1	TRBJ2-2	many	TRBD2	TGCGCCAGCAGCTTTTACGGACTAGCGGTGAACACCGGGGAGCTGTTTTTT	CASSFYGLAVNTGELFF
TRBV3-1	TRBJ2-7	.	.	TGTGCCTGCAGCCAAGATCAAAGGCTTACGTTCTCCTACGAGCAGTACTTC	CACSQDQRLTFSYEQYF
TRBV24-1	TRBJ2-2	few	TRBD1	TGTGCCACCAGTGACTCAGGACAGGGGCGACACACCGGGGAGCTGTTTTTT	CATSDSGQGRHTGELFF
TRBV5-1	TRBJ1-1	few	.	TGCGCCAGCACCTGGACGGACTATAACACTGAAGCTTTCTTT	CASTWTDYNTEAFF
TRBV12-3/TRBV12-4	TRBJ2-1	.	TRBD2	TGTACCTGCTGTTCGGACCGATCGGGACTAGCGGCCTACAATGAGCAGTTCTTC	CTCCSDRSGLAAYNEQFF
TRBV30	TRBJ1-1	many	.	TGTGCCTGGGGCCTCGGCCCTGAAGCTTTCTTT	CAWGLGPEAFF
TRBV4-1	TRBJ2-1	many	.	TGCGCCAGCAGCCAGGAAGATAGAGCATTCGATGAGCAGTTCTTC	CASSQEDRAFDEQFF
TRBV5-1	TRBJ2-2	many	.	TGCGCCAGCAGCCTTCGGGGAGCCGGGGAGCTGTTTTTT	CASSLRGAGELFF
TRBV4-2	TRBJ1-6	few	TRBD1	TGTGCCAGCAGCCAAGATCCGGGACAGGGTAATTCACCCCTCCACTTT	CASSQDPGQGNSPLHF
TRBV9	TRBJ1-2	.	.	TGTGCCAGCAGCCCCTACGAGGCGGAGGCCTATGGCTACACCTTC	CASSPYEAEAYGYTF
TRBV21-1	TRBJ2-7	few	.	TGTGCCAGCAGCAAAGGGGGGGGGAACCCGTACGAGCAGTACTTC	CASSKGGGNPYEQYF
TRBV12-3/TRBV12-4	TRBJ2-1	.	TRBD2	TGTGCCAGCAGTGGGCTAGCGGGGGGCTACTCCTACAATGAGCAGTTCTTC	CASSGLAGGYSYNEQFF
TRBV24-1	TRBJ2-3	.	TRBD1	TGTGCCACCAGTGATTTGGAGACAGGGACCACAGATACGCAGTATTTT	CATSDLETGTTDTQYF
TRBV20-1	TRBJ1-2	few	.	TGCAGTGCCTGGGGGTCGAACTATGGCTACACCTTC	CSAWGSNYGYTF
TRBV7-6	TRBJ2-1	few	.	TGTGCCAGCAGCTTAGGGCTAGAAACCTACAATGAGCAGTTCTTC	CASSLGLETYNEQFF
TRBV12-3/TRBV12-4	TRBJ2-7	many	TRBD1	TGTGCCAGCAGTTTAGAAGGGGGCTGGAACGAGCAGTACTTC	CASSLEGGWNEQYF
TRBV3-1	TRBJ2-5	many	TRBD1	TGTGCCAGCAGCCAAAATACCCGACAGGGGCAAGAGACCCAGTACTTC	CASSQNTRQGQETQYF
TRBV4-1	TRBJ2-7	many	.	TGCGCCAGCAGCCAAGTCCCAGACAACGAGCAGTACTTC	CASSQVPDNEQYF
TRBV11-2	TRBJ2-1	many	.	TGTGCCAGCAGCTTAGCTCCGGGGAAGGGCTCCTACAATGAGCAGTTCTTC	CASSLAPGKGSYNEQFF
TRBV9	TRBJ2-2	.	.	TGTGCCAGCAGCCCCCGTTCGAGGCTGAACACCGGGGAGCTGTTTTTT	CASSPRSRLNTGELFF
TRBV4-1	TRBJ2-6	few	TRBD2	TGCGCCAGCAGCCAAGCCCCTCCCCCGCTAGCGGGGGGTTCTGGGGCCAACGTCCTGACTTTC	CASSQAPPPLAGGSGANVLTF
TRBV21-1	TRBJ2-5	many	.	TGTGCCAGCAGCAAACCTTTTTTGGAATACCAAGAGACCCAGTACTTC	CASSKPFLEYQETQYF
TRBV6-1	TRBJ2-1	few	.	TGTGCCAGCAGCCCGGGTTTTGAGCAGTTCTTC	CASSPGFEQFF
TRBV3-1	TRBJ1-6	.	.	TGTGCCAGCAGCCAAGGAGAGGGGGTAATCTATAATTCACCCCTCCACTTT	CASSQGEGVIYNSPLHF
TRBV7-2	TRBJ2-5	few	TRBD2	TGTGCCAGCAGCAGCCTAGCGGTGGTCCAAGAGACCCAGTACTTC	CASSSLAVVQETQYF
TRBV6-5	TRBJ2-3	many	TRBD2	TGTGCCAGCAGTTTCGGGACTAGCGGGGGGACAGATACGCAGTATTTT	CASSFGTSGGTDTQYF
TRBV7-9	TRBJ1-2	few	.	TGTGCCAGCAGCTTCGCATCTAACTATGGCTACACCTTC	CASSFASNYGYTF
TRBV29-1	TRBJ2-1	few	.	TGCAGCGTTGAAGGGCGTCGGACGGGCAGCTCCTACAATGAGCAGTTCTTC	CSVEGRRTGSSYNEQFF
TRBV27	TRBJ2-6	few	.	TGTGCCAGCACAAACGGGGCCTCTGGGGCCAACGTCCTGACTTTC	CASTNGASGANVLTF
TRBV6-1	TRBJ1-2	few	.	TGTGCCAGCAGTGATACCGAGTTCTATGGCTACACCTTC	CASSDTEFYGYTF
TRBV20-1	TRBJ1-2	many	.	TGCAGTGCTAGGGGCGGGGTCTACACCTTC	CSARGGVYTF
TRBV29-1	TRBJ2-5	many	.	TGCAGCGTCGGTCCCAAGAAGACCCAGTACTTC	CSVGPKKTQYF
TRBV9	TRBJ2-5	many	.	TGTGCCAGCAGCGTAGTGGCGGGGTCGGAGACCCAGTACTTC	CASSVVAGSETQYF
TRBV7-8	TRBJ2-2	many	.	TGTGCCAGCAGCTTAGCACCCAGGGAGCTGTTTTTT	CASSLAPRELFF
TRBV6-2/TRBV6-3	TRBJ2-1	.	TRBD2	TGTGCCAGCAGTTGGACTAGCGGGGGCTACAATGAGCAGTTCTTC	CASSWTSGGYNEQFF
TRBV5-1	TRBJ2-3	.	TRBD2	TGCGCCAGCAGCCCCCTGGGGGGAGGGAGATTCACAGATACGCAGTATTTT	CASSPLGGGRFTDTQYF
TRBV20-1	TRBJ1-2	few	.	TGCAGTGCTCCCCCCCCAGGCTATGGCTACACCTTC	CSAPPPGYGYTF